These 14 T cell receptor beta chains originate from one sample sequenced in a study of shared clonotypes between healthy human individuals. The repertoire was sequenced with immunoSEQ multiplex PCR; TCRdb's copy has only in-frame clones and lacks some. Of 2 million to 2.5 million clones listed, 90% to 95% are singletons. Sequenced material: naive CD4+ T cells from PBMCs. The subset: CD45RA+ positively selected. These receptors came from a man between 18 and 35 years old in good health. Some clones in this sample may be carry-over from other donors' samples.

J is TRBJ1-2 and V is TRBV6-1; D gene uncertain. Trimming took off 2 bases at V and 8 bases at J, with 12 bases between the two ends. In germline, CDR1 is MNHNS, CDR2 SASEGT. This CDR3 contains 13 residues. This CDR3 reads CASSENGIGGYTF. DNA for the CDR3: TGTGCCAGCAGTGAAAACGGCATAGGGGGCTACACCTTC.

This chain connects TRBV5-1 to TRBJ1-5; unclear D gene. Trimming took 0 bases from V and 3 from J, leaving 10 bases between them. Germline V gives CDR1 SGHRS, CDR2 YFSETQ. This CDR3 has 15 amino acids. The CDR3 spells CASSLAGAFNQPQHF. In nucleotides, the CDR3 is TGCGCCAGCAGCTTGGCAGGCGCCTTCAATCAGCCCCAGCATTTT.

J is TRBJ1-1 and V is TRBV6-5; the D gene is possibly TRBD1 (5 bases). V gave up 0 bases and J gave up 11 bases, with 13 bases separating them. The V gene's germline CDR1 is MNHEY and CDR2 SVGAGI. CDR3 length: 13 residues. The CDR3 region has the DNA TGTGCCAGCAGTTACTCGGTGGGGCAAGGGGCTTTCTTT. Protein sequence: CASSYSVGQGAFF.

V gene TRBV30 combines with J gene TRBJ2-3; TRBD2 agrees at 14 bases. CDR1 GTSNPN and CDR2 SVGIG come from the germline V gene (reference sequence). The CDR3 sequence is 14 residues long. V was pared by 6 bases and J by 3 bases, with 2 bases of the junction left unmatched. The CDR3: CACWTSGRTDTQYF. The CDR3 nucleotides read TGTGCCTGCTGGACTAGCGGGAGGACAGATACGCAGTATTTT.

The chain couples TRBV4-1 to TRBJ2-5, with 7 bases aligning to TRBD2. The CDR3 spans 16 residues. The germline V gene has CDR1 MGHRA and CDR2 YSYEKL. V shed 0 bases, J shed 7 bases, and the junction held 11 bases outside the gene matches. The CDR3 region has the DNA TGCGCCAGCAGCCAAGACTTGCGGCGGGAGTGGGGGACCCAGTACTTC. Its protein is CASSQDLRREWGTQYF.

The chain recombines TRBV2 with TRBJ2-4; no firm D call. Germline V lookup: CDR1 SNHLY, CDR2 FYNNEI. With 6 bases removed from V and 0 bases from J, the gap between germline ends came to 6 bases. The CDR3 contains 13 residues. This CDR3 is CASRGSAKNIQYF. The CDR3 nucleotides are TGTGCCAGCAGAGGCTCAGCCAAAAACATTCAGTACTTC.

This sequence joins TRBV6-1 and TRBJ1-5; 9 positions agree with TRBD1. CDR3 length: 15 residues. Germline V gives CDR1 MNHNS, CDR2 SASEGT. Trimming removed 4 bases from V and 2 bases from J; junction bases left unmatched: 3. CDR3 sequence reads: CASSVDRGGNQPQHF. The CDR3 coding sequence is TGTGCCAGCAGTGTCGACAGGGGGGGCAATCAGCCCCAGCATTTT.

This chain uses TRBV6-5 with TRBJ1-1, with D possibly TRBD1 on 6 matching bases. Trimming took off 0 bases at V and 5 bases at J, with 10 bases between the two ends. CDR3 size: 14 residues. The V gene's germline CDR1 is MNHEY and CDR2 SVGAGI. CDR3 amino acids: CASSYSRGETEAFF. The CDR3, as DNA: TGTGCCAGCAGTTACTCTAGGGGGGAGACTGAAGCTTTCTTT.

V gene TRBV30 combines with J gene TRBJ2-3; D perhaps matches TRBD2 (5 bases). This CDR3 has 12 residues. From germline, CDR1 is GTSNPN and CDR2 SVGIG (reference sequence). Trimming took off 6 bases at V and 3 bases at J, with 10 bases between the two ends. CDR3 protein: CACGPGTDTQYF. The CDR3 DNA reads TGTGCCTGTGGACCGGGGACAGATACGCAGTATTTT.

The chain employs TRBV5-4 and TRBJ2-6; 7 bases agree with TRBD1. CDR1 is SGHNT and CDR2 is YYREEE in the germline V gene (reference sequence). The CDR3 runs to 15 residues. Losses at the gene ends were 5 bases for V and 3 bases for J; bases not matched to a gene: 5. The CDR3 region has the DNA TGTGCCAGCAGTCCAACAGGGGATGGGGCCAACGTCCTGACTTTC. This codes for CASSPTGDGANVLTF.

This clone was observed a few times. The rearrangement joins TRBV7-9 to TRBJ1-1; no definite D call. Per the germline V gene, CDR1 is SEHNR and CDR2 is FQNEAQ (reference sequence). The CDR3 runs to 13 residues. Between the trimmed V and J ends, which lost 0 bases and 5 bases, there was a span of 7 bases. The CDR3 protein is CASSLAQWTEAFF. CDR3 sequence (DNA): TGTGCCAGCAGCTTAGCACAGTGGACTGAAGCTTTCTTT.

This chain connects TRBV7-9 to TRBJ2-7; 7 nucleotides line up with TRBD1. Germline trimming cut 1 base from V and 4 bases from J; bases unmatched to any gene: 7. This CDR3 is 15 amino acids long. CDR1 and CDR2 from the germline V gene are SEHNR and FQNEAQ (reference sequence). CDR3 nucleotides: TGTGCCAGCAGCTTAGGACAGGGAAGGTCTTACGAGCAGTACTTC. Translation: CASSLGQGRSYEQYF.

The rearrangement joins TRBV6-1 to TRBJ2-3; D remains ambiguous. This CDR3 spans 14 amino acids. Trimming took 3 bases from V and 4 from J, leaving 11 bases between them. Germline V lookup: CDR1 MNHNS, CDR2 SASEGT. The chain's CDR3 is CASSDRRPSDTQYF. The CDR3 DNA reads TGTGCCAGCAGTGACAGACGGCCCTCAGATACGCAGTATTTT.

The chain carries TRBV6-6 and TRBJ2-7; 7 bases agree with TRBD1. Germline assignment: CDR1 MNHNY and CDR2 SVGAGI (reference sequence). The CDR3 sequence is 14 residues long. Trimming cost V 5 bases and J 3 bases; bases outside gene matches: 7. CDR3 DNA: TGTGCCAGCAGTAGCCGGGACAGAAACTACGAGCAGTACTTC. Its protein product is CASSSRDRNYEQYF.